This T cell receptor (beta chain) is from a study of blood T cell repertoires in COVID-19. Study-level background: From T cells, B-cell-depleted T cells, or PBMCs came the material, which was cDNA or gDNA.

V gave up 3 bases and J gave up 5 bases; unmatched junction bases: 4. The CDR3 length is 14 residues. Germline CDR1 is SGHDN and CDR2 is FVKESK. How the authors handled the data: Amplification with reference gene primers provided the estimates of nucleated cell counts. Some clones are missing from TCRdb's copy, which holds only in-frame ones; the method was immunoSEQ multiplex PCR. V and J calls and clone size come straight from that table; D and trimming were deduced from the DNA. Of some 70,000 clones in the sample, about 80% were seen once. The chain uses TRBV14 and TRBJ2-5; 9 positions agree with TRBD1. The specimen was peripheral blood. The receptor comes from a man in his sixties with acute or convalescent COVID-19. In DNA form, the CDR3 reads TGTGCCAGCAGCCAGAGACAGGGGGGGGAGACCCAGTACTTC. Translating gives CASSQRQGGETQYF.